This note documents a single T cell receptor beta chain sequence. The sample comes from a study of monozygotic twins with inflammatory bowel disease. Two rounds of nested PCR, of around 16 and 10 cycles, were run on TCRalpha and TCRbeta cDNA. TCRdb reprocessed the 5' RACE reads, with one entry per CDR3 protein and no DNA. This sample's table reports roughly 150,000 distinct CDR3 sequences. The CDR3 is made up of 16 amino acids. Germline CDR1 DFQATT, CDR2 SNEGSKA (reference sequence). This receptor was obtained from a human donor with ulcerative colitis or Crohn's disease, or a healthy co-twin of an affected twin (not recorded which). Sequencing was performed on blood. The rearrangement joins TRBV20-1 to TRBJ2-1; the TCRdb D gene call, TRBD2, has no DNA to confirm it. Here the CDR3 reads CSARSLPRPGANEQFF.